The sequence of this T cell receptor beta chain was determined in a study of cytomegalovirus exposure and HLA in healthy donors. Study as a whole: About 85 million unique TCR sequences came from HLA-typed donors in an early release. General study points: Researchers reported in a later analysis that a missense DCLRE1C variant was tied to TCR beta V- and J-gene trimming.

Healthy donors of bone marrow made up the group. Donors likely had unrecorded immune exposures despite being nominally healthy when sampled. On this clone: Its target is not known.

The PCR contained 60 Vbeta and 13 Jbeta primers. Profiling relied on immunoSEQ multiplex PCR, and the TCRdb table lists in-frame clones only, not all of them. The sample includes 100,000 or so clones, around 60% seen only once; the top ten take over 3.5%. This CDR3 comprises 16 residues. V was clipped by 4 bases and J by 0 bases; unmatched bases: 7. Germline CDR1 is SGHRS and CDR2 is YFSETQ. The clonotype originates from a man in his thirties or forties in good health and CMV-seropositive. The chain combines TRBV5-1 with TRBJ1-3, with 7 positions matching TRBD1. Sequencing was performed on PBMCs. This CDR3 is CASSSMGQISGNTIYF. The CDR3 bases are TGCGCCAGCAGCAGCATGGGACAGATCTCTGGAAACACCATATATTTT.